This T cell receptor (beta chain) was sequenced in a study of T cell repertoires in cytomegalovirus infection. Study-wide background: HLA-B-restricted CMV epitopes that are well studied were used alongside recently identified HLA-C-restricted ones. General study results and limits: People with CMV and the relevant HLA were identified by cumulative public TCR beta family frequency.

In the case of this clonotype: Its antigen is as yet unknown.

TCRdb processed the reads anew with MiXCR; each CDR3 protein has one entry. The sample includes hundreds of thousands of distinct CDR3 sequences, 42% of them seen just once. The specimen comprised cultured PBMCs, sampled from culture after CMV antigen stimulation. This TCR was recovered from a human donor in good health (CMV status not recorded). Some clones in this sample may be carry-over from other donors' samples.

DNA for the CDR3: TGTGCCAGCTCGCCTCCCCCCACCAATGAGCAGTTCTTC. This encodes CASSPPPTNEQFF. V and J are TRBV18 and TRBJ2-1; no definite D call. Germline loops: CDR1 KGHSH, CDR2 LQKENI. The CDR3 extends over 13 amino acids. Trimming stripped 6 bases from V and 6 bases from J, with 12 bases between. Variable domain in full (rest from reference TRBV18 and TRBJ2-1): NAGVMQNPRHLVRRRGQEARLRCSPMKGHSHVYWYRQLPEEGLKFMVYLQKENIIDESGMPKERFSAEFPKEGPSILRIQQVVRGDSAAYFCASSPPPTNEQFFGPGTRLTVL.